What follows describes a single T cell receptor (beta chain). These data come from a study of blood T cell repertoires in COVID-19. After removal of 4 bases from V and 10 bases from J, the junction contained 5 bases not matched to a gene. The germline V gene encodes CDR1 GTSNPN and CDR2 SVGIG (reference sequence). CDR3 length: 14 amino acids. Original analysis: Quantification of nucleated cells was approximated via reference gene primer amplification. The method was immunoSEQ multiplex PCR; TCRdb's version includes in-frame clones alone and lacks a portion of them. The DNA was the basis for D and trimming; V, J and clone size are from that table. The sample consists of about 370,000 clones, about 90% of them appearing once.

What was sequenced was peripheral blood. The sequence was collected from a man younger than 35 with active or convalescent COVID-19. The chain carries TRBV30 and TRBJ1-6, with 12 bases identical to TRBD1. CDR3 in amino acids: CAWTTGTGGSPLHF. The CDR3 nucleotides are TGTGCCTGGACCACCGGGACAGGGGGCTCACCCCTCCACTTT.